Sequencing of this T cell receptor (beta chain) was carried out in a study of PD-L1 blockade in urothelial cancer (dated by TCRdb to 2016 to 2017). Looking at the study overall: All patients started therapy at some point between 2014 and 2016 and received atezolizumab 1,200 mg intravenously every 3 weeks. Some ten patients reached durable clinical benefit, while about 19 patients did not. Patients had an ECOG performance status of 0 or 1 and had received between 0 and 3 prior chemotherapy regimens. Durable clinical benefit was defined as a progression-free survival longer than 6 months, and TCR features were additionally tested against progression-free survival and overall survival. Blood samples yielded a median of about 150,000 T cells and tens of thousands of unique TCRs, with median clonality roughly 0.082. An exploratory multi-omic analysis was conducted of the somatic, immune and clinical correlates of response to PD-L1 blockade with atezolizumab in urothelial cancer. Blood samples were analyzed 3 weeks after the start of treatment (second dose) and 6 weeks after the start of treatment. About 90% of the roughly 29 patients were males with bladder-origin urothelial cancer, and about 65% of the roughly 30 reported a prior smoking history. Under 30 patients had pretreatment blood TCR-seq, some 25 had at least one posttreatment blood collection, and some 25 had tumor TCR-seq. TCR sequencing covered pretreatment tumor samples and matched, serially collected peripheral blood taken before and after atezolizumab treatment. In the same patients who had TCR sequencing, pretreatment tumors also underwent whole exome sequencing and RNA sequencing.

Synthetic TCR analog templates were spiked into each PCR so that absolute template abundance could be estimated from read counts. Using the immunoSEQ assay, TCRbeta CDR3 regions were amplified from genomic DNA with bias-controlled V and J gene primers. Sequencing of rearranged TCRbeta segments was done at approximately 20X coverage. On the authors' methods: Sequencing errors were corrected by clustering and CDR3s were annotated against IMGT to assign V, D and J genes. Downstream analyses used only productive TCRbeta rearrangements, leaving out any out-of-frame or stop-codon sequences. To compute clonality, Shannon entropy was normalized by the log of the number of unique productive sequences and then subtracted from one. Fisher's exact test with Benjamini-Hochberg correction, using a cutoff of adjusted p below 0.01, was how clones that differed between time points or between blood and tumor were identified. Held by TCRdb, this immuneACCESS table contains in-frame sequences only and omits some clones. Under half of the omission traces to an unresolved V gene where checked; the cause of the rest is unknown. V, J and clone size derive from that table, while D and trimming were established from the DNA sequence. For this sample there are some 30,000 clones; more than 75% appear just once. The ten top clones hold approximately 1.8% of the sample.

A cohort of about 31 patients with locally advanced or metastatic urothelial carcinoma, treated at Memorial Sloan Kettering on a trial protocol, was included. Peripheral blood mononuclear cells were collected pretreatment and during treatment, with between 1 and 8 total time points obtained per patient. The Qiagen DNeasy Blood extraction kit was used to purify genomic DNA from total PBMCs and tumor samples. PBMCs were collected pretreatment and during treatment, and were isolated and stored as previously described. On the study overall, not on this receptor specifically: Improved progression-free and overall survival was found to be associated with pretreatment peripheral blood TCR clonality below the median. Among patients with durable benefit, tumor-associated TCR clones showed greater expansion in peripheral blood 3 weeks after treatment started (n of about 20, p = 0.022). Because the sample size was small (n of about 29) and many exploratory analyses were performed, the results are intended to be hypothesis-generating.

Comment on this clone: No cognate antigen has been identified for it. Nothing much larger sits one base from this clone, and base qualities are not available.

CDR1 and CDR2, per the germline V gene (reference sequence), are WNHNN and SYGVQD. CDR3 length: 11 amino acids, cysteine to phenylalanine. Of the read, only the CDR3 DNA is kept; its 33 bases are in frame from base 1. V drops 4 bases and J drops 7 bases, leaving 8 bases in between. The origin of this receptor is a man aged 50-59 years with urothelial cancer. The rearranged chain carries TRBV10-1 and TRBJ2-7; TRBD2 could be the D gene, as 6 bases match. The sample in question was PBMCs, obtained around atezolizumab (anti-PD-L1) treatment. The CDR3 amino acid sequence is: CASSAGGEQYF. The DNA is TGCGCCAGCAGTGCCGGGGGTGAGCAGTACTTC.